This record covers a single T cell receptor (beta chain). These data come from a study of OX40 agonist ivuxolimab in advanced cancers. Profiled with immunoSEQ multiplex PCR; TCRdb holds only in-frame clones, not every one. The sample lists around 94,000 clones, around nine tenths occurring once. The CDR3 runs 14 residues. V gave up 2 bases and J gave up 1 base, with 9 bases separating them. Germline V gene data show CDR1 as LNHDA and CDR2 as SQIVND (reference sequence). This receptor was identified in an adult with an advanced solid tumor such as melanoma, head and neck, liver or kidney cancer. The V gene is TRBV19, the J gene TRBJ2-7; D gene unclear. Sequencing was performed on CD4+ or CD8+ T cells sorted from blood, taken in a trial of the OX40 agonist ivuxolimab. The CDR3 loop is CASSISRPSYEQYF. The CDR3 DNA sequence: TGTGCCAGTAGTATAAGTCGTCCATCCTACGAGCAGTACTTC. The whole variable domain, remainder taken from reference TRBV19 and TRBJ2-7, is DGGITQSPKYLFRKEGQNVTLSCEQNLNHDAMYWYRQDPGQGLRLIYYSQIVNDFQKGDIAEGYSVSREKKESFPLTVTSAQKNPTAFYLCASSISRPSYEQYFGPGTRLTVT.